The source of this T cell receptor (beta chain) is a study of identical twins (dated by TCRdb to the mid-2010s). For the wider study: To test whether fetal clonotypes persist, this study deep-sequenced TCR alpha and beta repertoires from monozygotic twins, from unrelated adults of various ages, and from cord blood. Replicate twin experiments were performed at different times using different library preparation protocols to rule out contamination.

V is cut by 5 bases and J by 7 bases, and the space between the germline ends is 15 bases. The CDR3 goes from the cysteine to the phenylalanine over 13 residues. Of all the DNA, just the CDR3 is kept, 39 bases in frame from base 1. This clonotype was observed a few times. The clone's antigen remains unknown. One base away there is no much larger clone; base qualities are not given. Library preparation was by 5' RACE. TCRdb names Illumina HiSeq 2000 as the instrument used. Template switching introduced a universal primer binding site; the final cDNA contained a unique molecular identifier, enabling accurate counting of TCR cDNA molecules. Specific primers in the conserved constant-segment region were used to synthesize first-strand cDNA for TCR alpha and beta chains. To control for contamination, every cDNA library was double barcoded, receiving both a SMART-Mk sample barcode and Illumina barcodes. TruSeq adapter sequences, together with Illumina sample barcodes, were added in two successive PCR steps. The Illumina HiSeq platform was used with custom primers to sequence TCR alpha and beta cDNA libraries. The original pipeline was this. MiGEC was used to process raw reads and extract unique molecular identifiers, and MiXCR was used to find CDR3 positions. Recombination models were inferred per individual with the repgenHMM and IGoR tools using an EM algorithm. Shared clonotypes were analyzed with the tcR package in R, and sharing was normalized by the product of cloneset sizes. To study raw recombination without the effects of thymic and clonal selection, out-of-frame nonproductive sequences were analyzed. TCRdb redid the processing of the public reads, applying fastp at Q25 and MiXCR, and retained in-frame beta chains. Each entry is one CDR3 protein sequence, shown with its most common DNA and genes. These V and J calls are TCRdb output, not the study's own analysis. In all, the sample holds roughly 200,000 distinct CDR3 sequences, and approximately 8.3% of those were seen once. The biggest ten clones account for just under 2% of the sample.

Every donor was a healthy Caucasian. Three pairs of female monozygotic twins, all aged roughly 18 to 30 years, made up the twin cohort. Miltenyi CD45RO+ enrichment and human naive T-cell isolation kits were used to isolate memory (CD45RO+) and naive T cells from PBMC. The research as a whole found: Because the same donors could not be followed over many years, the conclusions depended on cross-sectional statistical analysis. Zero-insertion analyses could be partly confounded by invariant T cells such as MAIT and iNKT, though diverse VJ usage argued against such confounding for most clonotypes. In monozygotic twins, recombination models systematically underestimated out-of-frame TCR alpha sharing, but the models matched the sharing seen between unrelated individuals. A weaker excess of twin sharing was found in beta out-of-frame sequences because the signal-to-noise ratio was lowered by fewer shared sequences. Fewer insertions were carried by abundant cord blood beta clonotypes; a weaker similar trend was observed in young adult naive repertoires, while no such trend was observed in memory repertoires. Compared with coincidental sharing between unrelated individuals, an excess of low generation-probability sequences was observed among out-of-frame TCR alpha sequences shared between twins.

The sample was also linked to a second study, of yellow fever vaccine responses in identical twins. In that second paper, the authors write: According to the authors, the vaccine-induced T cell response in identical twins seemed to be partly convergent and partly specific to each individual. The study precisely tracked vaccine-responding T cell clones in identical twins.

The chain is encoded by TRBV12-3 or TRBV12-4 joined to TRBJ2-7; a tentative D match to TRBD1 spans 6 bases. The sequenced sample consisted of memory (CD45RO+) T cells sorted from blood. Reading the label with the study, this specimen's cell subset or site is: CD45RO+ enriched T cells. This TCR derives from a woman between 18 and 30 years old in good health. The CDR3: CASSADSFGEQYF. The nucleotide sequence is TGTGCCAGCAGTGCGGACAGTTTTGGGGAGCAGTACTTC.